These T cell receptor beta chains were read from a single sample in a study of CD8+ T cells in alopecia areata. The table came from immunoSEQ multiplex PCR; TCRdb's copy has only in-frame clones and leaves some out. Of 170,000 or so clones listed, roughly three fifths were seen once; the top ten hold roughly 12%. This material consisted of CD8+ T cells sorted from blood, taken at week 24, from a patient treated with tofacitinib. The receptors come from a human donor with alopecia areata. CDR3s include the opening cysteine and the closing phenylalanine or tryptophan. The D gene is left open where the match is weak. For some rows the clone size is stated as once, few or many, or as a class when expanded; others skip it.

>TRBJ2-3|-|TRBV6-1|-|16
TGTGCCAGCAGTGCAACCGCGAGGGGCGAGAGAGATACGCAGTATTTT
CASSATARGERDTQYF
>TRBJ2-2|-|TRBV30|-|13
TGTGCCTGGGGCGGGGGACAGCCCGGGGAGCTGTTTTTT
CAWGGGQPGELFF
>TRBJ2-7|TRBD2|TRBV29-1|few|12
TGCAGCGTAGTCGCGGGGGGAGCCGAGCAGTACTTC
CSVVAGGAEQYF
>TRBJ1-6|TRBD1|TRBV5-6|-|15
TGTGCCAGCAGCTTTTCGACAGGGATGAATTCACCCCTCCACTTT
CASSFSTGMNSPLHF
>TRBJ2-2|-|TRBV27|-|11
TGTGCCAGCAGTTACACCGGGGAGCTGTTTTTT
CASSYTGELFF
>TRBJ1-5|TRBD1|TRBV13|-|14
TGTGCCAGCAGCGTGGGACAGAGCAATCAGCCCCAGCATTTT
CASSVGQSNQPQHF
>TRBJ1-1|-|TRBV29-1|-|10
TGCAGCGTTGCAGGGACTGAAGCTTTCTTT
CSVAGTEAFF
>TRBJ2-7|-|TRBV7-7|-|12
TGTGCTAGCAGCTTACCCCCCGACGAGCAGTACTTC
CASSLPPDEQYF
>TRBJ2-2|-|TRBV4-2|-|14
TGTGCCAGCAGCCCGGCTTCGAACACCGGGGAGCTGTTTTTT
CASSPASNTGELFF
>TRBJ1-5|-|TRBV30|-|14
TGTGCCTGGAGTGCCTACTCAGGGTATCAGCCCCAGCATTTT
CAWSAYSGYQPQHF
>TRBJ1-1|TRBD1|TRBV2|-|16
TGTGCCAGCAGTGAGAGGGGGCTCGAATTGAACACTGAAGCTTTCTTT
CASSERGLELNTEAFF
>TRBJ2-7|-|TRBV30|-|13
TGTGCCTGGAGTGACGGGAGCTCCTACGAGCAGTACTTC
CAWSDGSSYEQYF
>TRBJ1-1|-|TRBV7-9|-|13
TGTGCCAGCAGCTTAGGGGCTGGCACTGAAGCTTTCTTT
CASSLGAGTEAFF
>TRBJ2-2|TRBD1|TRBV29-1|few|11
TGCAGCGCCGGGACAGGCGGGGAGCTGTTTTTT
CSAGTGGELFF
>TRBJ2-1|TRBD2|TRBV14|-|13
TGTGCCAGCAGCGCAGCGGGGGGATGGGAGCAGTTCTTC
CASSAAGGWEQFF
>TRBJ1-2|-|TRBV5-1|few|18
TGCGCCAGCAGCTTGTACTCCCAGATCCAGGGTAACTTCTATGGCTACACCTTC
CASSLYSQIQGNFYGYTF
>TRBJ1-6|-|TRBV2|-|13
TGTGCCAGCACCGGAGACCGAGATTCACCCCTCCACTTT
CASTGDRDSPLHF